The sequence of this TCR beta chain was determined in a study of blood T cells in healthy people across ages. This CDR3 comprises 13 residues. Trimming pared 4 bases from V and 2 bases from J, leaving 8 bases between. The germline CDR1 and CDR2 sequences are LGHNA and YNFKEQ. For the second PCR, which ran for roughly 7 to 11 cycles, a sample-barcoded 5' primer and a J-beta primer mix were used. TCRdb re-called the 5' RACE reads with MiXCR, one entry per CDR3 protein. The data show roughly 680,000 distinct CDR3 sequences, 52% seen once. Findings and caveats of the study: Roughly linear declines in TCR beta diversity per million T cells occurred with age.

This clonotype was counted only a few times. Its antigen is undetermined. The chain carries TRBV4-2 and TRBJ2-5; TRBD1 is a possible D gene (6 bases). Sequenced: blood. The TCR sequence derives from a woman over 75 in good health. In nucleotides, the CDR3 is TGTGCCAGCAGCCGGACAGAACAAGAGACCCAGTACTTC. Amino acid sequence: CASSRTEQETQYF.